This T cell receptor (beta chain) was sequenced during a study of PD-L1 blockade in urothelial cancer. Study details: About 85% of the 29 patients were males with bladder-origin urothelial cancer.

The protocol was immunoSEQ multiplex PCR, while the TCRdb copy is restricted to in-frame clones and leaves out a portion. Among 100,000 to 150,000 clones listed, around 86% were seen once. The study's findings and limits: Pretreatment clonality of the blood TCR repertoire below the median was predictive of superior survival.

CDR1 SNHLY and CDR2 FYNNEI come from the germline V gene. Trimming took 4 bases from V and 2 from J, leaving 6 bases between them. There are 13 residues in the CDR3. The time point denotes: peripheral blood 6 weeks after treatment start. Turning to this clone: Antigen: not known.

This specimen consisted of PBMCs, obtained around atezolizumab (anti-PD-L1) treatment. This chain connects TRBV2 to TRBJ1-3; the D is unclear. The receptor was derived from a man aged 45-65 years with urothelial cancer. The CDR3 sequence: CASSVQTGNTIYF. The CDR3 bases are TGTGCCAGCAGTGTACAGACTGGAAACACCATATATTTT. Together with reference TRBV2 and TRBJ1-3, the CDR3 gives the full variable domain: EPEVTQTPSHQVTQMGQEVILRCVPISNHLYFYWYRQILGQKVEFLVSFYNNEISEKSEIFDDQFSVERPDGSNFTLKIRSTKLEDSAMYFCASSVQTGNTIYFGEGSWLTVV.